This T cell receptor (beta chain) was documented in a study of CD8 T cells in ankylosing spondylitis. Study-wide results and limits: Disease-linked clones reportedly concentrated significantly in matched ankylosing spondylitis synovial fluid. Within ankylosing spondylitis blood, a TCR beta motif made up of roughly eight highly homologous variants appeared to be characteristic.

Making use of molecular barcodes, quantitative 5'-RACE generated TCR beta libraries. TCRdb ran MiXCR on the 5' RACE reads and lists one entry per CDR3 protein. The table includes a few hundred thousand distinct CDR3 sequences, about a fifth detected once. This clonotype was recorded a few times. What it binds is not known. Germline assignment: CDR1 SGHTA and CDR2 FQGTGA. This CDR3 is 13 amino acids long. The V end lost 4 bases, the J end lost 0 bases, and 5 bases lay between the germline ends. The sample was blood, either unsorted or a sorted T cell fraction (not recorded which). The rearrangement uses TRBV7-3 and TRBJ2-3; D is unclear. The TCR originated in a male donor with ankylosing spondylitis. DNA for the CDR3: TGTGCCAGCAGCTCTACTAGCACAGATACGCAGTATTTT. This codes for CASSSTSTDTQYF.